This entry lists 16 T cell receptor beta chains sequenced from one sample in a study of blood T cells in healthy people across ages. Primers used in a second PCR of about 6 to 12 cycles were a sample-barcoded 5' primer and a J-beta primer mix. One entry per CDR3 protein, called by TCRdb with MiXCR from the 5' RACE reads. The sample contains around 970,000 distinct CDR3 sequences, about 53% of which appear only once. Sample: blood. The receptors shown here come from a woman aged 55-69 years in good health.

The chain joins TRBV28 to TRBJ2-6, with TRBD1 matching 8 bases. Germline-derived CDR1 and CDR2 are MDHEN and SYDVKM. V shed 5 bases, J shed 11 bases, and the junction held 20 bases outside the gene matches. The CDR3 has 18 residues. This CDR3 is CASSTGQGSVTGVDVLTF. The CDR3 nucleotides read TGTGCCAGCAGTACCGGACAGGGCTCGGTCACTGGGGTCGACGTCCTGACTTTC.

Details on this clonotype: A much larger clone lies one base from this, so it may be a read error. The chain carries TRBV29-1 and TRBJ2-7, with 9 bases aligning to TRBD1. Germline CDR1 is SQVTM and CDR2 is ANQGSEA. V shed 0 bases and J 7 bases; nucleotides not matched to a gene: 16. This CDR3 has 17 residues. The CDR3, as DNA: TGCAGCGTTGAAGATCCCGGGGACAGGGTGGTGGCGGATGAGCAGTACTTC. As protein: CSVEDPGDRVVADEQYF.

This clonotype came up a few times. The chain employs TRBV3-1 and TRBJ2-3; D is unresolved. V lost 0 bases, J lost 7 bases, and 8 bases lay in between. This CDR3 contains 13 residues. Germline V gives CDR1 LGHDT, CDR2 YNNKEL (reference sequence). CDR3 sequence: CASSQENLHTQYF. The CDR3 nucleotides read TGTGCCAGCAGCCAAGAGAATTTGCATACGCAGTATTTT.

J is TRBJ2-5 and V is TRBV27, with D possibly TRBD1 on 5 matching bases. The germline V gene has CDR1 MNHEY and CDR2 SMNVEV (reference sequence). The CDR3 runs to 14 residues. V gave up 3 bases and J gave up 11 bases, with 19 bases separating them. The CDR3 here is CASSFIGSDNEQYF. Written as DNA, the CDR3 is TGTGCCAGCAGTTTCATTGGGTCGGACAATGAGCAGTACTTC.

This clonotype has only a few counts. This chain uses TRBV12-3 or TRBV12-4 with TRBJ2-7; D remains unclear. This CDR3 is 12 amino acids long. V lost 6 bases and J lost 4, with 10 bases in between. CDR3: CASRVEWYEQYF. CDR3 DNA: TGTGCCAGCAGGGTCGAATGGTACGAGCAGTACTTC.

The rearrangement joins TRBV27 to TRBJ2-5; 8 bases match TRBD2. The junction had 17 bases not matched to a gene; V was cut back by 6 bases and J by 11 bases. Germline CDR1 is MNHEY and CDR2 is SMNVEV (reference sequence). The CDR3 is made up of 15 amino acids. The CDR3 spells CASSTNGAGGREQYF. In DNA form, the CDR3 reads TGTGCCAGCAGCACCAATGGGGCGGGAGGAAGAGAGCAGTACTTC.

The J gene is TRBJ2-5, the V gene TRBV20-1, with D possibly being TRBD2 (5 bases). The end of the DNA fits TRBJ2-7 better, so the J call may be wrong. The CDR3 covers 15 residues. CDR1 and CDR2 (germline): DFQATT, SNEGSKA (reference sequence). Here the CDR3 reads CSARARADSTYEQYF. The CDR3, as DNA: TGCAGTGCTAGAGCGCGGGCAGACTCTACCTACGAGCAGTACTTC.

The genes are TRBV12-3 or TRBV12-4 and TRBJ2-2; 15 nucleotides align to TRBD2. The length of the CDR3 is 16 residues. V shed 6 bases, J shed 6 bases, and the junction held 5 bases outside the gene matches. Here the CDR3 reads CASRTGLAGGAGELFF. The CDR3 region has the DNA TGTGCCAGCAGGACGGGACTAGCGGGAGGCGCCGGGGAGCTGTTTTTT.

Turning to this clonotype: A clone one base away is much larger, so this may be a read error. The rearrangement uses TRBV12-3 or TRBV12-4 and TRBJ2-7; D gene ambiguous. This CDR3 comprises 12 residues. V was trimmed by 7 bases and J by 7 bases, leaving 14 bases between them. CDR3 sequence: CASNPGYNEQYF. CDR3 coding DNA: TGTGCCAGCAACCCCGGCTACAATGAGCAGTACTTC.

This clonotype was detected a few times. The chain employs TRBV20-1 and TRBJ2-1; 7 bases are a match to TRBD2. CDR1 is DFQATT, CDR2 SNEGSKA, per germline (reference sequence). The V and J ends lost 0 bases and 8 bases, in that order; junction bases with no gene match: 13. The CDR3 totals 16 residues. CDR3 nucleotides: TGCAGTGCTAGAGATCCGCGGGGCGGGAGATGGGATGAGCAGTTCTTC. This translates into CSARDPRGGRWDEQFF.

The CDR3 reads CATRRGSVGEQYF. CDR3 nucleotides: TGTGCCACTAGGAGGGGTTCTGTTGGCGAGCAGTACTTC. J is TRBJ2-4 and V is TRBV2; D is perhaps TRBD2 (6 bases). Near its end, the DNA agrees better with TRBJ2-7, so the J call may be wrong. The CDR3 runs to 13 residues. Germline CDR1 SNHLY, CDR2 FYNNEI.

This clonotype was found a few times. The chain links TRBV29-1 to TRBJ1-2; D not resolved. CDR1 and CDR2 from the germline V gene are SQVTM and ANQGSEA. This CDR3 has 11 amino acids. Trimming left V 3 bases short and J 1 base short, with 3 bases between. For the CDR3, the DNA is TGCAGCGTTGAGCTTAACTATGGCTACACCTTC. Encoded protein: CSVELNYGYTF.

The CDR3 nucleotides read TGTGCCAGCAGCTCCGGACTAGCGCCAGCCAAAAACATTCAGTACTTC. It encodes CASSSGLAPAKNIQYF. The rearrangement uses TRBV7-6 and TRBJ2-4; 9 bases line up with TRBD2. This CDR3 spans 16 amino acids. Trimming took 4 bases from V and 0 from J; bases not matched to a gene: 4. Germline V lookup: CDR1 SGHVS, CDR2 FNYEAQ.

The chain couples TRBV28 to TRBJ2-7; TRBD2 agrees at 13 bases. Germline V CDR1 and CDR2: MDHEN, SYDVKM. CDR3 length: 19 residues. Losses at the gene ends were 6 bases for V and 4 bases for J; bases not matched to a gene: 18. This chain's CDR3 is CASSNLLARLAGGRYEQYF. The CDR3 DNA is TGTGCCAGCAGCAATCTCCTCGCGCGACTAGCGGGAGGAAGATACGAGCAGTACTTC.

This clonotype was recorded at least ten times. J is TRBJ2-7 and V is TRBV4-2; D possibly corresponds to TRBD2 (6 bases). V lost 0 bases, J lost 4 bases, and 10 bases lay in between. Germline values: CDR1 LGHNA, CDR2 YNFKEQ. CDR3 length equals 14 residues. The CDR3 sequence is CASSQEPGSYEQYF. The CDR3 DNA follows: TGTGCCAGCAGCCAAGAACCCGGGAGTTACGAGCAGTACTTC.

V gene TRBV20-1 combines with J gene TRBJ1-2; D may be TRBD1 (6 bases). Per germline, CDR1 DFQATT and CDR2 SNEGSKA (reference sequence). V was pared by 6 bases and J by 8 bases, with 25 bases between. The CDR3 consists of 15 residues. The CDR3 DNA is TGCAGTGCCTTGGGGGGGCGCGAATATACTAAGGGCTACACCTTC. Protein sequence: CSALGGREYTKGYTF.